This entry concerns a single T cell receptor beta chain. The data are from a study of blood T cell repertoires in COVID-19. Across the whole study: The United States, Italy and Spain were the sources of the acute and convalescent COVID-19 samples. T cells, B-cell-depleted T cells, or PBMCs provided the cDNA or gDNA that served as material.

Authors' methods: Estimates of nucleated cell counts were drawn from the amplification of reference gene primers. TCRdb's copy holds only in-frame clones and misses some; the assay was immunoSEQ multiplex PCR. V and J calls plus clone size are reproduced from that table; the DNA served to infer D and trimming. The sample contains around 430,000 clones, around nine tenths of which appear only once. CDR1 and CDR2 (germline): MGHRA, YSYEKL. The CDR3 consists of 13 residues. The V and J ends lost 1 base and 5 bases respectively, with 8 bases between them. Participants' own reports of clinical history determined their cohort assignment.

The V and J genes are TRBV4-1 and TRBJ1-2; D is ambiguous. This receptor was obtained from a woman in her fifties or sixties who had recovered from COVID-19. Sequenced: PBMCs or T cells enriched from blood (not recorded which). The CDR3 here is CASSQGQKYGYTF. CDR3 DNA sequence: TGCGCCAGCAGCCAAGGACAAAAATATGGCTACACCTTC.